The clone carrying this T cell receptor beta chain was seen repeatedly, ten times or more. The sample is drawn from a study of neurological immune-mediated disorders. MiXCR was run by TCRdb on the 5' RACE reads, yielding one entry per CDR3 protein. Of 50,000 to 60,000 distinct CDR3 sequences listed, under 5% are singletons. CDR1 is LNHDA, CDR2 SQIVND, per germline (reference sequence). The V gene lost 3 bases and the J gene lost 7 bases, with 8 bases spanning the gap. The CDR3 extends over 12 amino acids. The chain uses TRBV19 and TRBJ2-3; D is unresolved. The sequence derives from a middle-aged woman with multiple sclerosis. Source material: CD4+ T cells from blood. The CDR3 region is CASSIDRYTQYF. The CDR3 DNA is TGTGCCAGTAGTATTGATCGTTATACGCAGTATTTT.